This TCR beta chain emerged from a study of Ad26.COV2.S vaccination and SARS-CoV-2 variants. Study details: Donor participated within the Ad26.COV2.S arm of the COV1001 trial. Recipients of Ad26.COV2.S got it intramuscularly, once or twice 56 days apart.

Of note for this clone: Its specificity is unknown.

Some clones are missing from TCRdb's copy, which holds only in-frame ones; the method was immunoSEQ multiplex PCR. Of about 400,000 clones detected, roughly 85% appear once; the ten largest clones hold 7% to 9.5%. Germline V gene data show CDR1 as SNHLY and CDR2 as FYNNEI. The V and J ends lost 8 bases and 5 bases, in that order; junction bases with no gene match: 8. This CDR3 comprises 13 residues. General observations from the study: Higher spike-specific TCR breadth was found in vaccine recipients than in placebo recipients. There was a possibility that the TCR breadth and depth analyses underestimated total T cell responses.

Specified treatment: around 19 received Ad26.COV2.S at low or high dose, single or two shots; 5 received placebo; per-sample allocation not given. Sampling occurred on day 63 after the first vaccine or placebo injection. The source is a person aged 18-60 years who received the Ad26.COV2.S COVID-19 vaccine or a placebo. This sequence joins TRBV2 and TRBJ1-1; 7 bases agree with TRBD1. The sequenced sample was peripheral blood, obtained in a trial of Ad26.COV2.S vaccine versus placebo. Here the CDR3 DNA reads TGTGCCAGCGGCCGGGAGGGGGCAACTGAAGCTTTCTTT. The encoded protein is CASGREGATEAFF. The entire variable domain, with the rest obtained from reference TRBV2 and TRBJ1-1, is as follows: EPEVTQTPSHQVTQMGQEVILRCVPISNHLYFYWYRQILGQKVEFLVSFYNNEISEKSEIFDDQFSVERPDGSNFTLKIRSTKLEDSAMYFCASGREGATEAFFGQGTRLTVV.